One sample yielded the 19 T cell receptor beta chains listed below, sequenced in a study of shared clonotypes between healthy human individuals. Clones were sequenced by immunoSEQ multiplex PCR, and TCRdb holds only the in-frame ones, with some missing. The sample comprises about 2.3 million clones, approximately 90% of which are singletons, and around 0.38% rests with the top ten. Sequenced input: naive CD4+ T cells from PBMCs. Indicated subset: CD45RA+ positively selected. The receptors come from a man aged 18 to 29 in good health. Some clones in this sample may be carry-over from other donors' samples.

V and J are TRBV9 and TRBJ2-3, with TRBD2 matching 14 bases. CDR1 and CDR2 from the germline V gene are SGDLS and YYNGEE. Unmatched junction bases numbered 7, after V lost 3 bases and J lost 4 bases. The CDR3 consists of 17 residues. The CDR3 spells CASSGRLAGGGADTQYF. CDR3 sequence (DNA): TGTGCCAGCAGCGGACGACTAGCGGGAGGGGGGGCAGATACGCAGTATTTT.

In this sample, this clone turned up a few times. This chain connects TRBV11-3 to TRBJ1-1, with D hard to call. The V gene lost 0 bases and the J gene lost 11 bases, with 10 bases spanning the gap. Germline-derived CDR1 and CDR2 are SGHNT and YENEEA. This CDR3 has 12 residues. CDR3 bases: TGTGCCAGCAGCTTAGATGGGCAGAGGGCTTTCTTT. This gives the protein CASSLDGQRAFF. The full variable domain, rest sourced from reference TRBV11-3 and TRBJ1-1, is EAGVVQSPRYKIIEKKQPVAFWCNPISGHNTLYWYLQNLGQGPELLIRYENEEAVDDSQLPKDRFSAERLKGVDSTLKIQPAELGDSAVYLCASSLDGQRAFFGQGTRLTVV.

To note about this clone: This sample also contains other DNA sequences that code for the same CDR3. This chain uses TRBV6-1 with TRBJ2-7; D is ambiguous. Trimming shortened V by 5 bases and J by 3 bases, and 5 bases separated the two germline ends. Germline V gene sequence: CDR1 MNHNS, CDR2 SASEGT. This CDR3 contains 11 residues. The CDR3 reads CASSINYEQYF. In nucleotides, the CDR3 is TGTGCCAGCAGTATCAACTACGAGCAGTACTTC.

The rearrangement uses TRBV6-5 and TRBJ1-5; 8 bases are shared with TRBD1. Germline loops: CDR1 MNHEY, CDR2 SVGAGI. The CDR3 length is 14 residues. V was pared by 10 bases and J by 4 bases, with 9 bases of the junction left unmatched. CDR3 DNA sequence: TGTGCCACAGCAGGCCGGACAGGGAATCAGCCCCAGCATTTT. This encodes CATAGRTGNQPQHF.

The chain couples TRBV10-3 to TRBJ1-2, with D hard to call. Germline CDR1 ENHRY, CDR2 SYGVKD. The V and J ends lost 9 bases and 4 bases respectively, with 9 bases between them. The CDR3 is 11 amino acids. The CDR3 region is CAITDSYGYTF. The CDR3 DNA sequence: TGTGCCATAACAGATTCCTATGGCTACACCTTC.

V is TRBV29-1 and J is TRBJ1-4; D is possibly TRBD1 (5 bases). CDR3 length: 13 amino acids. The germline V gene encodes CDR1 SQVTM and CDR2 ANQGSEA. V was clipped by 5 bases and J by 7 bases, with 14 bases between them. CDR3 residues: CSVLTDGGEKLFF. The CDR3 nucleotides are TGCAGCGTTTTGACAGACGGCGGTGAAAAACTGTTTTTT.

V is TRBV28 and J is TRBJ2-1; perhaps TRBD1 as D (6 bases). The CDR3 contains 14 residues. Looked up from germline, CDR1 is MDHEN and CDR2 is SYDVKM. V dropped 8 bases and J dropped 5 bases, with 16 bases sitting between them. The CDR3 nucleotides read TGTGCCAGCCGACGGGGTGGGGGCCACAATGAGCAGTTCTTC. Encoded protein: CASRRGGGHNEQFF.

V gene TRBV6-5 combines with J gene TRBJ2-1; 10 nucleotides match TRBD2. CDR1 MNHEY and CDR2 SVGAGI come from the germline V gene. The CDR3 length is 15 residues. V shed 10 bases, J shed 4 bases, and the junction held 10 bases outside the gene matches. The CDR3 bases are TGTGCCACGGGGCTAGCGGGGGCCAATTACAATGAGCAGTTCTTC. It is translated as CATGLAGANYNEQFF.

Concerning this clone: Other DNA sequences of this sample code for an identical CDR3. The CDR3 DNA reads TGTGCCAGCAGCGGGGTGTACGAGCAGTACTTC. It yields the protein CASSGVYEQYF. The V gene is TRBV2, the J gene TRBJ2-7, with D tentatively TRBD2 (5 bases). CDR1 and CDR2 (germline): SNHLY, FYNNEI. The CDR3 spans 11 residues. V lost 6 bases, J lost 4 bases, and 7 bases lay in between.

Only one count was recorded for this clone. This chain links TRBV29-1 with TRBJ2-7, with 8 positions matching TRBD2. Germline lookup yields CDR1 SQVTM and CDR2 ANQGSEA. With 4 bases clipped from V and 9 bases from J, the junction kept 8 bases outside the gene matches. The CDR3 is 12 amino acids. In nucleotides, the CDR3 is TGCAGCGTTGTTACGGGAGGGCCCGGGCAGTACTTC. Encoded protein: CSVVTGGPGQYF.

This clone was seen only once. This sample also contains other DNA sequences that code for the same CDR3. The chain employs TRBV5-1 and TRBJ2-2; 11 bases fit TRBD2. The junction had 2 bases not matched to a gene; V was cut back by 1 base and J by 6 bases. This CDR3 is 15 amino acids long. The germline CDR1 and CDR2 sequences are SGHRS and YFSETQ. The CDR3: CASSLTSGSSGELFF. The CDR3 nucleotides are TGCGCCAGCAGCTTGACTAGCGGGAGTTCCGGGGAGCTGTTTTTT.

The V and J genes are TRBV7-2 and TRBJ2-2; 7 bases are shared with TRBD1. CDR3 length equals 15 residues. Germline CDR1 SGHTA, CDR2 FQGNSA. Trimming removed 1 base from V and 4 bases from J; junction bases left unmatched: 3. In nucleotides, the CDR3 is TGTGCCAGCAGCTTAGAGGGGGCGGGCACCGGGGAGCTGTTTTTT. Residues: CASSLEGAGTGELFF.

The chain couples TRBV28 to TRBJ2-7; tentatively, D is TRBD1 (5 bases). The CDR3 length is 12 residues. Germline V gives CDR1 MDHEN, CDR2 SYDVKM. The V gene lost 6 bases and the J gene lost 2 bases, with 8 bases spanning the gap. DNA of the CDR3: TGTGCCAGCAGGCCACAGGCCTACGAGCAGTACTTC. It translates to CASRPQAYEQYF.

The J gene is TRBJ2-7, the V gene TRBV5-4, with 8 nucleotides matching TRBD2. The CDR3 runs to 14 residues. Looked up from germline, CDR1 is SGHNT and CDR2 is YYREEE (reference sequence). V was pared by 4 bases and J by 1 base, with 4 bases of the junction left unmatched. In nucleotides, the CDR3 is TGTGCCAGCAGCCAAGCGGGAGCTTCCTACGAGCAGTACTTC. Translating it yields CASSQAGASYEQYF.

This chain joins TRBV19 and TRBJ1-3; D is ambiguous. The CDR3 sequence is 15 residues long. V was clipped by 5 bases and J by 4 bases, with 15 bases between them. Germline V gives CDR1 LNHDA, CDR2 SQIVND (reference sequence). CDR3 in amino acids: CASSATRPLGNTIYF. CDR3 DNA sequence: TGTGCCAGTAGTGCCACCCGGCCCCTGGGAAACACCATATATTTT.

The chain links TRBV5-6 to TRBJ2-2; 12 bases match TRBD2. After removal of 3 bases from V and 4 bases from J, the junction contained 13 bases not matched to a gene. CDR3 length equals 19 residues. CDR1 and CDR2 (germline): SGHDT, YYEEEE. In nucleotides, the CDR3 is TGTGCCAGCAGCTCCGGCAATTGGACTAGCGGGAATATCACCGGGGAGCTGTTTTTT. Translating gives CASSSGNWTSGNITGELFF. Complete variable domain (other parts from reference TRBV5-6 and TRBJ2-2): DAGVTQSPTHLIKTRGQQVTLRCSPKSGHDTVSWYQQALGQGPQFIFQYYEEEERQRGNFPDRFSGHQFPNYSSELNVNALLLGDSALYLCASSSGNWTSGNITGELFFGEGSRLTVL.

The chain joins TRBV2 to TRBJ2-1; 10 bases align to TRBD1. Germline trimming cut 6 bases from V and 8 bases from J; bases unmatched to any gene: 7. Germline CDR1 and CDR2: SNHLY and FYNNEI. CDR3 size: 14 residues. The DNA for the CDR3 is TGTGCCAGCAGAACCGGACAGGGGGGCTATGAGCAGTTCTTC. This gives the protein CASRTGQGGYEQFF.

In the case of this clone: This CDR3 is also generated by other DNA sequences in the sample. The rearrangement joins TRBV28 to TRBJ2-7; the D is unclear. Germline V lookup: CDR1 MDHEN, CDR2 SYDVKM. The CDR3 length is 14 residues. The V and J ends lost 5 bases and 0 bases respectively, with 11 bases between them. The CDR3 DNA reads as TGTGCCAGCAGTCCCCGTCTAAGCTCCTACGAGCAGTACTTC. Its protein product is CASSPRLSSYEQYF.

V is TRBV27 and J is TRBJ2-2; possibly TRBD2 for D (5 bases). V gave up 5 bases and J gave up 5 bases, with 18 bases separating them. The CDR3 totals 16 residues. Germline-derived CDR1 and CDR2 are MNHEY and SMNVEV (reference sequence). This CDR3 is CASSRHQLGSTGELFF. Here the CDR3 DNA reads TGTGCCAGCAGTCGTCATCAACTAGGATCGACCGGGGAGCTGTTTTTT.